Each of the 15 T cell receptor beta chains below was sequenced from the same sample in a study of response to subunit inactivated influenza vaccine. From the RT-PCR reads, TCRdb called clonotypes with MiXCR, one entry per CDR3 protein. The table shows some 600,000 distinct CDR3 sequences, with about 14% occurring only once. The material was PBMCs from blood, obtained around 14 days before vaccination. The receptors derive from a man aged 45-60 years who received an inactivated influenza vaccine.

This clonotype was seen repeatedly, ten times or more. The rearrangement joins TRBV5-1 to TRBJ1-2, with 9 positions matching TRBD1. CDR1 and CDR2 (germline): SGHRS, YFSETQ. The CDR3 contains 13 residues. V shed 3 bases, J shed 7 bases, and the junction held 4 bases outside the gene matches. Here the CDR3 reads CASSSDRGSGYTF. The CDR3 DNA reads TGCGCCAGCAGCTCAGACAGGGGGAGTGGCTACACCTTC.

The genes are TRBV5-1 and TRBJ2-3; TRBD1 is a possible D gene (6 bases). The V end was cut by 4 bases, the J end by 2 bases, with 14 bases between. This CDR3 region has 15 residues. In germline, CDR1 is SGHRS, CDR2 YFSETQ. The CDR3: CASSRSTGLTDTQYF. The CDR3 region has the DNA TGCGCCAGCAGCCGTTCGACAGGCCTCACAGATACGCAGTATTTT.

This rearrangement joins TRBV2 to TRBJ1-4; 10 bases are a match to TRBD1. Germline V CDR1 and CDR2: SNHLY, FYNNEI. Trimming took 5 bases from V and 5 from J; bases not matched to a gene: 5. This CDR3 is built from 15 residues. The CDR3 DNA is TGTGCCAGCAGTCCCGGGACAGGGGAGAATGAAAAACTGTTTTTT. Translation gives CASSPGTGENEKLFF. Full variable domain (outside the CDR3, taken from reference TRBV2 and TRBJ1-4): EPEVTQTPSHQVTQMGQEVILRCVPISNHLYFYWYRQILGQKVEFLVSFYNNEISEKSEIFDDQFSVERPDGSNFTLKIRSTKLEDSAMYFCASSPGTGENEKLFFGSGTQLSVL.

The table lists this clonotype with a few counts. The chain employs TRBV3-1 and TRBJ2-1; D uncertain. The CDR3 totals 14 residues. The germline V gene has CDR1 LGHDT and CDR2 YNNKEL (reference sequence). V lost 1 base and J 6 bases, leaving 10 bases between the germline ends. CDR3 in amino acids: CASSQGWIGNEQFF. CDR3 nucleotide sequence: TGTGCCAGCAGCCAAGGGTGGATTGGCAATGAGCAGTTCTTC.

This clonotype was detected a few times. V usage is TRBV7-2 and J usage is TRBJ2-7, with a tentative D call TRBD2 (7 bases). Trimming cost V 1 base and J 5 bases, with 12 bases left between them. This CDR3 is built from 14 residues. Germline V CDR1 and CDR2: SGHTA, FQGNSA. In DNA, the CDR3 is TGTGCCAGCAGCTTAGTGGGGGGGCGCGACGAGCAGTACTTC. It is translated as CASSLVGGRDEQYF.

This clonotype was detected once. V and J are TRBV4-2 and TRBJ2-3, with TRBD2 matching 8 bases. Germline trimming cut 0 bases from V and 2 bases from J; bases unmatched to any gene: 4. Germline CDR1 LGHNA, CDR2 YNFKEQ. CDR3 length: 16 residues. CDR3 amino acids: CASSQDGRGNTDTQYF. In nucleotides, the CDR3 is TGTGCCAGCAGCCAAGACGGGAGGGGGAACACAGATACGCAGTATTTT.

This sequence joins TRBV11-2 and TRBJ2-2, with 7 bases that match TRBD1. Germline V gene sequence: CDR1 SGHAT, CDR2 FQNNGV. The CDR3 is 15 amino acids. V gave up 3 bases and J gave up 4 bases; unmatched junction bases: 5. The CDR3 loop reads CASSFGTARTGELFF. DNA for the CDR3: TGTGCCAGCAGCTTCGGGACAGCTCGCACCGGGGAGCTGTTTTTT.

V gene TRBV14 combines with J gene TRBJ1-6; TRBD1 is a possible D gene (5 bases). Trimming cost V 10 bases and J 9 bases, with 19 bases left between them. Germline V CDR1 and CDR2: SGHDN, FVKESK. The CDR3 totals 14 residues. DNA for the CDR3: TGTGCCACCCGGGGCAGTTCCACGGTTTCACCCCTCCACTTT. Encoded protein: CATRGSSTVSPLHF.

This clonotype came up many times. V is TRBV6-5 and J is TRBJ2-7; D is unresolved. The CDR3 extends over 13 amino acids. Trimming removed 2 bases from V and 7 bases from J, with 12 bases in between. Germline V gene data show CDR1 as MNHEY and CDR2 as SVGAGI. CDR3: CASSYGRNREQYF. For the CDR3, the DNA is TGTGCCAGCAGTTACGGCCGGAATAGGGAGCAGTACTTC.

This clonotype was counted a few times. The chain uses TRBV5-4 and TRBJ2-1; D is perhaps TRBD2 (6 bases). V was pared by 4 bases and J by 7 bases, with 15 bases between. Germline V gives CDR1 SGHNT, CDR2 YYREEE (reference sequence). The CDR3 is 14 residues long. The CDR3 nucleotides are TGTGCCAGCAGCCAGCGGGTCCCGGGTAATGAGCAGTTCTTC. Translated: CASSQRVPGNEQFF. Based on the CDR3 plus reference TRBV5-4 and TRBJ2-1, the full variable domain is ETGVTQSPTHLIKTRGQQVTLRCSSQSGHNTVSWYQQALGQGPQFIFQYYREEENGRGNFPPRFSGLQFPNYSSELNVNALELDDSALYLCASSQRVPGNEQFFGPGTRLTVL.

V usage is TRBV6-1 and J usage is TRBJ1-2; 8 bases are a match to TRBD1. V shed 1 base and J 4 bases; nucleotides not matched to a gene: 2. The CDR3 runs 14 residues. Germline V gene lookup returns CDR1 MNHNS and CDR2 SASEGT. In nucleotides, the CDR3 is TGTGCCAGCAGTGAAGGTGGACAGGGCTATGGCTACACCTTC. This gives the protein CASSEGGQGYGYTF.

This clonotype was counted between two and nine times. V and J are TRBV5-1 and TRBJ2-7; D remains unclear. CDR3 size: 14 residues. Looked up from germline, CDR1 is SGHRS and CDR2 is YFSETQ. V was pared by 3 bases and J by 0 bases, with 10 bases between. The CDR3 here is CASSYNSNSYEQYF. CDR3 nucleotides: TGCGCCAGCAGCTACAACAGCAACTCCTACGAGCAGTACTTC.

This clonotype was seen only a few times. The CDR3: CASSLGASPGRTDTQYF. CDR3 coding DNA: TGTGCCAGCAGCTTAGGAGCCTCGCCAGGGCGCACAGATACGCAGTATTTT. The gene calls are TRBV7-2 and TRBJ2-3; tentative D call: TRBD1 (5 bases). This CDR3 comprises 17 residues. The V gene's germline CDR1 is SGHTA and CDR2 FQGNSA. The V and J ends lost 1 base and 1 base respectively, with 15 bases between them.

This clonotype was observed a handful of times. The chain links TRBV6-2 or TRBV6-3 to TRBJ2-7, with 9 bases fitting TRBD1. The V gene end was trimmed by 6 bases and the J gene end by 5 bases; junction bases not matched to a gene: 11. Looked up from germline, CDR1 is MNHEY and CDR2 is SVGEGT. This CDR3 region has 15 residues. The CDR3 reads CASRLSGTGRHEQYF. CDR3 DNA sequence: TGTGCCAGCAGACTATCAGGGACAGGGAGGCACGAGCAGTACTTC.

The rearrangement uses TRBV7-9 and TRBJ1-6, with D unclear. Per germline, CDR1 SEHNR and CDR2 FQNEAQ (reference sequence). The CDR3 is made up of 14 amino acids. V was cut by 7 bases and J by 9 bases, with 16 bases left in between. The CDR3 DNA reads as TGTGCCAGCACCCCGCTGGTTCCACCTTCACCCCTCCACTTT. Its translation: CASTPLVPPSPLHF.